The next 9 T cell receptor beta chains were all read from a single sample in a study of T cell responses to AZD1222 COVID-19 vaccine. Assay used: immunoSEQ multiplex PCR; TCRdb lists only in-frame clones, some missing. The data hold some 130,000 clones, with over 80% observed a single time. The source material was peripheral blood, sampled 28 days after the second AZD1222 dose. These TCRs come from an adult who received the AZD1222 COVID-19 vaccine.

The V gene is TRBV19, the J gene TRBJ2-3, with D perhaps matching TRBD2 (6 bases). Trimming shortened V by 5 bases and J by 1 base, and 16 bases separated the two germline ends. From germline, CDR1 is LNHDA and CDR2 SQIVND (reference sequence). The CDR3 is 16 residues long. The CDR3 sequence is CASSESLAIRTDTQYF. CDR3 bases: TGTGCCAGTAGTGAATCCCTAGCGATTCGCACAGATACGCAGTATTTT.

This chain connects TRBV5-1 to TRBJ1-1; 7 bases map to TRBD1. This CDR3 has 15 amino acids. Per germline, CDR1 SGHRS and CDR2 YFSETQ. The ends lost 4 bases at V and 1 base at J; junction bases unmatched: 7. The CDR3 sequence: CASSTGVVQNTEAFF. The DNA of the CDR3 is TGCGCCAGCAGCACAGGGGTCGTTCAGAACACTGAAGCTTTCTTT. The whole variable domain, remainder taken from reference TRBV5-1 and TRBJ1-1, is KAGVTQTPRYLIKTRGQQVTLSCSPISGHRSVSWYQQTPGQGLQFLFEYFSETQRNKGNFPGRFSGRQFSNSRSEMNVSTLELGDSALYLCASSTGVVQNTEAFFGQGTRLTVV.

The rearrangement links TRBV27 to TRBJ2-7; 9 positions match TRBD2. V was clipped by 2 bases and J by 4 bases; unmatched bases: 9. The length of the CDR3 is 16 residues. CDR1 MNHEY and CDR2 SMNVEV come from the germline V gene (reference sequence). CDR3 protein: CASSLGRTSEGYEQYF. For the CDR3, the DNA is TGTGCCAGCAGTTTAGGGAGGACTAGCGAAGGTTACGAGCAGTACTTC.

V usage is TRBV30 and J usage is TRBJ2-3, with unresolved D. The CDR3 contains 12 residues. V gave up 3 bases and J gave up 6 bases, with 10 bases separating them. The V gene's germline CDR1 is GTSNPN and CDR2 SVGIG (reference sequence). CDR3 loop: CAWSETSDTQYF. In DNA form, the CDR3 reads TGTGCCTGGAGCGAAACGTCCGATACGCAGTATTTT.

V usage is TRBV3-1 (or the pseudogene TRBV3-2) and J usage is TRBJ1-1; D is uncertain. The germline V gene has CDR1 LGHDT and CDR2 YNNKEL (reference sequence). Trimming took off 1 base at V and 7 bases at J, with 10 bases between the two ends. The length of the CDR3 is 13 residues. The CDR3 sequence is CASSQGAQSEAFF. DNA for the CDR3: TGTGCCAGCAGCCAAGGCGCCCAGAGTGAAGCTTTCTTT.

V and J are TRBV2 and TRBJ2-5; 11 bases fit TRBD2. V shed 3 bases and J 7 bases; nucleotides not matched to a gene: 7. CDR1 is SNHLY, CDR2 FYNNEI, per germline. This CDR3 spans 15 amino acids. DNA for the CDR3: TGTGCCAGCAGTGAGCTAGCGGGGGGTGTTGGGACCCAGTACTTC. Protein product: CASSELAGGVGTQYF. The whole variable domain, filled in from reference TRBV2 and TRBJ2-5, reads EPEVTQTPSHQVTQMGQEVILRCVPISNHLYFYWYRQILGQKVEFLVSFYNNEISEKSEIFDDQFSVERPDGSNFTLKIRSTKLEDSAMYFCASSELAGGVGTQYFGPGTRLLVL.

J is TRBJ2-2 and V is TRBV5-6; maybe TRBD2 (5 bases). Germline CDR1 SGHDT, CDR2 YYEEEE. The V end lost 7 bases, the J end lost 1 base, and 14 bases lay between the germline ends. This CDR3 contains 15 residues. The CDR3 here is CASHPYGENTGELFF. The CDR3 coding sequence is TGTGCCAGCCACCCATACGGGGAGAACACCGGGGAGCTGTTTTTT.

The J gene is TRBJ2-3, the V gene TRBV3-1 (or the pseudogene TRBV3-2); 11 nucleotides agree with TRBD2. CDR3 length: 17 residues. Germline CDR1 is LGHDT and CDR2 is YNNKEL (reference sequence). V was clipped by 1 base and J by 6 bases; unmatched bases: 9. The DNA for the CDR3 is TGTGCCAGCAGCCAAGTGTTAGCGGGGGGGCCAGGTGATACGCAGTATTTT. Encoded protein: CASSQVLAGGPGDTQYF.

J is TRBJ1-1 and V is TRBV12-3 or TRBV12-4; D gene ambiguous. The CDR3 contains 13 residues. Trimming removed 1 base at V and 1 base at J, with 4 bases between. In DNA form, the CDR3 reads TGTGCCAGCAGTTTAGATGAGAACACTGAAGCTTTCTTT. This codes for CASSLDENTEAFF.